The 8 T cell receptor beta chains reported below all come from one sample, sequenced in a study of CD8+CD57+ T cells in acquired aplastic anemia. Genomic DNA, the template, was used for profiling of the TCR beta VDJ and CDR3. One entry per CDR3 protein results from TCRdb running MiXCR on the reads. The sample consists of approximately 200,000 distinct CDR3 sequences, about half of them appearing once. Before being chosen for sequencing, patients had shown CD8+CD57+ cell expansion by flow cytometry. The sample taken for sequencing was sorted CD4+, CD8+, or CD8+CD57+ T cells (not recorded which) from PBMCs. The source of these receptors is a human donor with aplastic anemia.

This clonotype was seen at least ten times. The chain has TRBV12-3 or TRBV12-4 and TRBJ1-2, with D hard to call. V was cut by 3 bases and J by 3 bases, with 5 bases left in between. This CDR3 comprises 12 residues. CDR3 nucleotides: TGTGCCAGCAGTTTTGTCGACTATGGCTACACCTTC. Its protein product is CASSFVDYGYTF.

This clonotype came up many times. This chain's CDR3 is CASSLLQDDYGYTF. The CDR3 DNA reads as TGCGCCAGCAGCTTATTACAGGATGACTATGGCTACACCTTC. The V call is TRBV5-1, the J call TRBJ1-2; a weak D match, TRBD1 (5 bases). V shed 2 bases and J shed 3 bases, with 11 bases lying between them. Germline CDR1 reads SGHRS; CDR2 reads YFSETQ. The CDR3 has 14 residues.

This clonotype was recorded at least ten times. The gene calls are TRBV29-1 and TRBJ2-5, with 8 bases that match TRBD1. Trimming at V came to 7 bases and at J to 1 base, leaving 11 bases not matched to a gene. Germline loops: CDR1 SQVTM, CDR2 ANQGSEA. This CDR3 has 15 residues. CDR3: CSADGQGAGQETQYF. CDR3 nucleotides: TGCAGCGCCGATGGACAGGGCGCGGGCCAAGAGACCCAGTACTTC.

With regard to this clonotype: This likely comes from a read error, as the CDR3 has no conserved phenylalanine or tryptophan at its end. The CDR3 nucleotides read TGTGCCACCAGCAAGTGGGAAGCGGGGGGCGGGGAGACCCAGTACCTC. Residues: CATSKWEAGGGETQYL. The chain carries TRBV15 and TRBJ2-5; TRBD2 matches at 9 bases. Germline CDR1 LNHNV, CDR2 YYDKDF (reference sequence). CDR3 size: 16 residues. Trimming removed 4 bases from V and 5 bases from J; junction bases left unmatched: 11.

Turning to this clonotype: A much larger clone differs from this one at a single base, so this may be a read error. V is TRBV5-4 and J is TRBJ2-2; the D gene is possibly TRBD2 (6 bases). The CDR3 loop spans 15 amino acids. Germline V lookup: CDR1 SGHNT, CDR2 YYREEE (reference sequence). V gave up 2 bases and J gave up 4 bases, with 12 bases separating them. CDR3 coding DNA: TGTGCCAGCAGCTTTGGACTATTGAGCACCGGGGAGCTGTTTTTT. The encoded protein is CASSFGLLSTGELFF. Supplemented by reference TRBV5-4 and TRBJ2-2, the full variable domain reads ETGVTQSPTHLIKTRGQQVTLRCSSQSGHNTVSWYQQALGQGPQFIFQYYREEENGRGNFPPRFSGLQFPNYSSELNVNALELDDSALYLCASSFGLLSTGELFFGEGSRLTVL.

V is TRBV20-1 and J is TRBJ1-1, with D uncertain. The germline CDR1 and CDR2 sequences are DFQATT and SNEGSKA (reference sequence). Trimming cost V 3 bases and J 1 base, with 6 bases left between them. CDR3 length equals 12 residues. For the CDR3, the DNA is TGCAGTGCTAGTGCCGAGAACACTGAAGCTTTCTTT. This translates into CSASAENTEAFF.

The V gene is TRBV7-8, the J gene TRBJ2-3; TRBD2 matches at 10 bases. Germline V gene sequence: CDR1 SGHVS, CDR2 FQNEAQ. This CDR3 has 18 residues. J lost 3 bases, V lost 4 bases, and 13 bases had no gene match. The chain's CDR3 is CASSYSPGQRGGTDTQYF. For the CDR3, the DNA is TGTGCCAGCAGCTACTCACCCGGACAGCGGGGGGGGACAGATACGCAGTATTTT. The variable domain in full, with the rest retrieved from reference TRBV7-8 and TRBJ2-3, is GAGVSQSPRYKVAKRGQDVALRCDPISGHVSLFWYQQALGQGPEFLTYFQNEAQLDKSGLPSDRFFAERPEGSVSTLKIQRTQQEDSAVYLCASSYSPGQRGGTDTQYFGPGTRLTVL.

This clonotype was counted ten times or more. The rearrangement uses TRBV6-4 and TRBJ1-1, with D possibly TRBD1 on 6 matching bases. Germline CDR1 and CDR2: MRHNA and SNTAGT. This CDR3 is built from 12 residues. V gave up 2 bases and J gave up 11 bases, with 12 bases separating them. CDR3 nucleotides: TGTGCCAGCAGTGACGTTGGGACATGGGCTTTCTTT. Translating it yields CASSDVGTWAFF.